Each of the 31 T cell receptor beta chains below was sequenced from the same sample in a study of blood T cell repertoires in COVID-19. Assay used: immunoSEQ multiplex PCR; TCRdb lists only in-frame clones, some missing. The sample lists 250,000 to 400,000 clones, 85% to 90% seen once, with roughly 2.9% in the top ten. Sample: peripheral blood. The receptors come from a woman aged 30 to 39 with COVID-19, enrolled during active disease.

In nucleotides, the CDR3 is TGTGCCACCAGCAGTGGACAGGGGCACGAGCAGTACTTC. Its translation is CATSSGQGHEQYF. V and J are TRBV15 and TRBJ2-7; 9 nucleotides agree with TRBD1. This CDR3 spans 13 amino acids. J lost 5 bases, V lost 3 bases, and 2 bases had no gene match. The germline gives CDR1 LNHNV, CDR2 YYDKDF (reference sequence). Together with reference TRBV15 and TRBJ2-7, the CDR3 gives the full variable domain: DAMVIQNPRYQVTQFGKPVTLSCSQTLNHNVMYWYQQKSSQAPKLLFHYYDKDFNNEADTPDNFQSRRPNTSFCFLDIRSPGLGDTAMYLCATSSGQGHEQYFGPGTRLTVT.

The chain couples TRBV19 to TRBJ1-1, with D hard to call. Trimming cost V 3 bases and J 1 base, with 6 bases left between them. CDR1 LNHDA and CDR2 SQIVND come from the germline V gene (reference sequence). This CDR3 is 13 amino acids long. The CDR3 is CASSIPGNTEAFF. Written as DNA, the CDR3 is TGTGCCAGTAGTATTCCGGGGAACACTGAAGCTTTCTTT.

The chain uses TRBV5-1 and TRBJ1-5; maybe TRBD1 (6 bases). V was shortened by 4 bases and J by 3 bases, with 8 bases between the two germline ends. The germline V gene encodes CDR1 SGHRS and CDR2 YFSETQ. This CDR3 region has 13 residues. CDR3 sequence reads: CASSRDINQPQHF. In DNA form, the CDR3 reads TGCGCCAGCAGCCGGGACATCAATCAGCCCCAGCATTTT.

The V and J genes are TRBV6-6 and TRBJ1-4; maybe TRBD1 (6 bases). CDR3 size: 14 residues. V shed 2 bases and J shed 7 bases, with 11 bases lying between them. Germline CDR1 is MNHNY and CDR2 is SVGAGI (reference sequence). This CDR3 reads CASSYDVRGEKLFF. The CDR3 DNA reads as TGTGCCAGCAGTTACGACGTCAGGGGTGAAAAACTGTTTTTT.

V usage is TRBV5-4 and J usage is TRBJ2-1; 10 bases are a match to TRBD2. The CDR3 runs to 15 residues. The germline gives CDR1 SGHNT, CDR2 YYREEE (reference sequence). Trimming removed 4 bases from V and 2 bases from J; junction bases left unmatched: 3. The CDR3 sequence is CASSETSGTYNEQFF. The CDR3 DNA is TGTGCCAGCAGCGAAACTAGCGGGACCTACAATGAGCAGTTCTTC.

This sequence joins TRBV12-5 and TRBJ2-5, with 7 bases aligning to TRBD1. CDR3 length: 13 amino acids. Per the germline V gene, CDR1 is LGHNT and CDR2 is FRNRAP. V gave up 3 bases and J gave up 5 bases; unmatched junction bases: 3. As DNA, the CDR3 is TGTGCTAGTGGTTTACCAGGGGGTGAGACCCAGTACTTC. Translation gives CASGLPGGETQYF.

The chain combines TRBV29-1 with TRBJ2-1; 10 nucleotides match TRBD2. The V gene's germline CDR1 is SQVTM and CDR2 ANQGSEA. CDR3 length: 15 amino acids. Losses at the gene ends were 0 bases for V and 7 bases for J; bases not matched to a gene: 6. This CDR3 reads CSVEDPSGRRNEQFF. The CDR3 DNA sequence: TGCAGCGTTGAAGATCCTAGCGGGAGAAGAAATGAGCAGTTCTTC.

This chain links TRBV28 with TRBJ1-6, with 7 bases aligning to TRBD1. The germline V gene encodes CDR1 MDHEN and CDR2 SYDVKM. The CDR3 contains 14 residues. Losses at the gene ends were 3 bases for V and 9 bases for J; bases not matched to a gene: 5. CDR3 loop: CASSLGRGASPLHF. CDR3 in DNA: TGTGCCAGCAGTTTGGGCAGGGGGGCTTCACCCCTCCACTTT.

This chain uses TRBV6-5 with TRBJ1-1; D not certain. Germline assignment: CDR1 MNHEY and CDR2 SVGAGI. The CDR3 is 10 residues long. V dropped 6 bases and J dropped 4 bases, with 3 bases sitting between them. The CDR3 loop reads CASRATEAFF. The CDR3 nucleotides are TGTGCCAGCAGAGCCACTGAAGCTTTCTTT.

The sample holds one count of this clone. The V gene is TRBV30, the J gene TRBJ1-2; D not certain. Trimming removed 1 base at V and 4 bases at J, with 13 bases between. This CDR3 has 14 residues. Per germline, CDR1 GTSNPN and CDR2 SVGIG (reference sequence). The CDR3, as DNA: TGTGCCTGGAGTGCGCAGTCATACGCCTATGGCTACACCTTC. This sequence encodes CAWSAQSYAYGYTF.

The V and J genes are TRBV2 and TRBJ2-3, with 11 bases aligning to TRBD2. The CDR3 contains 15 residues. Germline CDR1 is SNHLY and CDR2 is FYNNEI. V lost 5 bases and J lost 2; bases outside the gene matches: 3. Here the CDR3 DNA reads TGTGCCAGCAGTTTTAGCGGGAGGGACACAGATACGCAGTATTTT. The encoded protein is CASSFSGRDTDTQYF.

The chain recombines TRBV7-6 with TRBJ2-2; 11 bases fit TRBD1. Per the germline V gene, CDR1 is SGHVS and CDR2 is FNYEAQ. With V trimmed by 5 bases and J by 6 bases, 5 bases remained unmatched. The CDR3 runs to 15 residues. CDR3 nucleotides: TGTGCCAGCAGCGCCGGACAGGGGGCGGCCGGGGAGCTGTTTTTT. This sequence encodes CASSAGQGAAGELFF.

The rearrangement links TRBV5-1 to TRBJ1-1; unclear D gene. Germline V gene lookup returns CDR1 SGHRS and CDR2 YFSETQ. V lost 0 bases and J 1 base, leaving 10 bases between the germline ends. This CDR3 spans 15 amino acids. The CDR3 region has the DNA TGCGCCAGCAGCTTGGAGGGAGCTTCGAACACTGAAGCTTTCTTT. It codes for CASSLEGASNTEAFF.

This sequence joins TRBV6-5 and TRBJ2-2; D gene ambiguous. V lost 6 bases and J 5 bases, leaving 10 bases between the germline ends. The germline CDR1 and CDR2 sequences are MNHEY and SVGAGI. The CDR3 covers 13 residues. The CDR3 sequence is CASSLQATGELFF. CDR3 DNA: TGTGCCAGCAGCTTGCAGGCGACCGGGGAGCTGTTTTTT.

As to this clone: Different DNA sequences within this sample yield the same CDR3. The J gene is TRBJ1-2, the V gene TRBV3-1 (or the pseudogene TRBV3-2), with a weak D call TRBD1 (6 bases). V was pared by 3 bases and J by 2 bases, with 13 bases between. The CDR3 totals 15 residues. Per the germline V gene, CDR1 is LGHDT and CDR2 is YNNKEL (reference sequence). In nucleotides, the CDR3 is TGTGCCAGCAGCCAGGTCGGACAGCTAAACTATGGCTACACCTTC. This translates into CASSQVGQLNYGYTF.

CDR3 loop: CASSPLANSRLNEQFF. The CDR3 DNA follows: TGTGCCAGCAGCCCCTTAGCTAATAGCCGGCTGAATGAGCAGTTCTTC. The chain combines TRBV7-2 with TRBJ2-1; D unresolved. The CDR3 runs to 16 residues. Germline CDR1 reads SGHTA; CDR2 reads FQGNSA. V dropped 5 bases and J dropped 7 bases, with 21 bases sitting between them.

On this clone: Other DNA sequences within the sample encode an identical CDR3. This sequence joins TRBV11-3 and TRBJ1-1; possible D gene TRBD1, 5 bases. The germline gives CDR1 SGHNT, CDR2 YENEEA. Trimming shortened V by 5 bases and J by 1 base, and 8 bases separated the two germline ends. The CDR3 loop spans 13 amino acids. The CDR3 nucleotides are TGTGCCAGCAGCCTTGACAGGAACACTGAAGCTTTCTTT. This translates into CASSLDRNTEAFF. Looking up the rest from reference TRBV11-3 and TRBJ1-1 gives the full variable domain: EAGVVQSPRYKIIEKKQPVAFWCNPISGHNTLYWYLQNLGQGPELLIRYENEEAVDDSQLPKDRFSAERLKGVDSTLKIQPAELGDSAVYLCASSLDRNTEAFFGQGTRLTVV.

J is TRBJ2-5 and V is TRBV18; TRBD1 matches at 7 bases. CDR3 length: 15 amino acids. V shed 3 bases and J 0 bases; nucleotides not matched to a gene: 4. Germline V gene lookup returns CDR1 KGHSH and CDR2 LQKENI. The CDR3 DNA sequence: TGTGCCAGCTCACCGCAGACAGGGTACCAAGAGACCCAGTACTTC. It is translated as CASSPQTGYQETQYF.

Only a few counts were recorded for this clone. The chain is built from TRBV28 and TRBJ2-7; D is unclear. Trimming took off 6 bases at V and 0 bases at J, with 9 bases between the two ends. The CDR3 is 13 residues long. CDR1 is MDHEN, CDR2 SYDVKM, per germline. CDR3 loop: CASSYDSSYEQYF. As DNA, the CDR3 is TGTGCCAGCAGCTACGACTCCTCCTACGAGCAGTACTTC.

The chain has TRBV15 and TRBJ2-1; the D gene is possibly TRBD2 (6 bases). V was trimmed by 1 base and J by 1 base, leaving 11 bases between them. The CDR3 has 16 amino acids. The germline gives CDR1 LNHNV, CDR2 YYDKDF (reference sequence). CDR3 coding DNA: TGTGCCACCAGCAGAGGTGGCGGGATTTCCTACAATGAGCAGTTCTTC. Translating gives CATSRGGGISYNEQFF.

This clone was picked up a small number of times. The J gene is TRBJ1-1, the V gene TRBV2; 7 positions agree with TRBD1. After removal of 10 bases from V and 0 bases from J, the junction contained 11 bases not matched to a gene. Germline CDR1 SNHLY, CDR2 FYNNEI. The CDR3 spans 15 residues. CDR3 amino acids: CAISTGANMNTEAFF. The CDR3 region has the DNA TGTGCCATCAGCACAGGGGCTAATATGAACACTGAAGCTTTCTTT.

V is TRBV27 and J is TRBJ1-1; TRBD1 agrees at 7 bases. The CDR3 runs to 15 residues. After removal of 3 bases from V and 4 bases from J, the junction contained 8 bases not matched to a gene. The germline gives CDR1 MNHEY, CDR2 SMNVEV (reference sequence). CDR3 residues: CASSFHNRGGTEAFF. DNA for the CDR3: TGTGCCAGCAGTTTCCACAACAGGGGTGGCACTGAAGCTTTCTTT.

The chain employs TRBV28 and TRBJ2-7; 9 nucleotides align to TRBD1. Germline CDR1 reads MDHEN; CDR2 reads SYDVKM. The CDR3 totals 14 residues. Losses at the gene ends were 2 bases for V and 3 bases for J; bases not matched to a gene: 2. The CDR3 region has the DNA TGTGCCAGCAGTTTAACGGGACAGGGCTACGAGCAGTACTTC. Protein sequence: CASSLTGQGYEQYF.

The chain carries TRBV10-3 and TRBJ2-7, with D perhaps TRBD1 (6 bases). Trimming removed 4 bases at V and 2 bases at J, with 12 bases between. The CDR3 runs 14 residues. Germline CDR1 reads ENHRY; CDR2 reads SYGVKD. CDR3 sequence: CAISGWDTPYEQYF. DNA for the CDR3: TGTGCCATCAGTGGGTGGGACACCCCCTACGAGCAGTACTTC.

This chain links TRBV19 with TRBJ1-2, with 7 bases fitting TRBD1. This CDR3 spans 13 amino acids. The J segment lost 3 bases and the V segment lost 7 bases, leaving 5 bases of the junction unmatched. CDR1 LNHDA and CDR2 SQIVND come from the germline V gene (reference sequence). Here the CDR3 DNA reads TGTGCCAGTAATGGGGACAGTTACTATGGCTACACCTTC. Its translation: CASNGDSYYGYTF.

This chain joins TRBV28 and TRBJ1-5, with a possible D match to TRBD1 (6 bases). The CDR3 has 15 residues. The germline V gene has CDR1 MDHEN and CDR2 SYDVKM. V was shortened by 7 bases and J by 5 bases, with 18 bases between the two germline ends. The CDR3 DNA follows: TGTGCCAGCACTAGGGTCGGACAGAGTTATCAGCCCCAGCATTTT. This sequence encodes CASTRVGQSYQPQHF. Looking up the rest from reference TRBV28 and TRBJ1-5 gives the full variable domain: DVKVTQSSRYLVKRTGEKVFLECVQDMDHENMFWYRQDPGLGLRLIYFSYDVKMKEKGDIPEGYSVSREKKERFSLILESASTNQTSMYLCASTRVGQSYQPQHFGDGTRLSIL.

In its sample, this clone was seen once. V is TRBV5-1 and J is TRBJ2-3, with TRBD1 as a possible D gene (6 bases). Germline V gene data show CDR1 as SGHRS and CDR2 as YFSETQ. Trimming removed 0 bases from V and 5 bases from J, with 10 bases in between. The CDR3 contains 14 residues. The CDR3 loop reads CASSLVAGEDTQYF. In DNA form, the CDR3 reads TGCGCCAGCAGCTTGGTGGCAGGGGAAGATACGCAGTATTTT.

J is TRBJ1-5 and V is TRBV6-5, with TRBD1 identical over 8 bases. Looked up from germline, CDR1 is MNHEY and CDR2 is SVGAGI. V was pared by 4 bases and J by 5 bases, with 7 bases of the junction left unmatched. CDR3 size: 15 residues. CDR3 DNA: TGTGCCAGCAGTTTCGACAGGGGAGCTGATCAGCCCCAGCATTTT. This encodes CASSFDRGADQPQHF.

J is TRBJ2-7 and V is TRBV5-1; 7 bases align to TRBD1. After removal of 0 bases from V and 6 bases from J, the junction contained 12 bases not matched to a gene. CDR3 length equals 16 residues. Looked up from germline, CDR1 is SGHRS and CDR2 is YFSETQ. CDR3 residues: CASSLVSQGNKGEQYF. The DNA for the CDR3 is TGCGCCAGCAGCTTGGTCTCACAGGGGAACAAGGGCGAGCAGTACTTC.

The rearrangement links TRBV30 to TRBJ2-7, with TRBD1 identical over 9 bases. The CDR3 contains 15 residues. J was trimmed by 2 bases and V by 2 bases; bases with no gene match: 7. Per germline, CDR1 GTSNPN and CDR2 SVGIG (reference sequence). The CDR3 sequence is CAWSPAGTGTYEQYF. CDR3 coding DNA: TGTGCCTGGAGTCCTGCCGGGACAGGGACCTACGAGCAGTACTTC.

The rearrangement uses TRBV12-3 or TRBV12-4 and TRBJ2-7, with D uncertain. The CDR3 covers 13 residues. With 3 bases removed from V and 1 base from J, the gap between germline ends came to 7 bases. The DNA of the CDR3 is TGTGCCAGCAGTTTGGGCGTTTCCTACGAGCAGTACTTC. Translation: CASSLGVSYEQYF.